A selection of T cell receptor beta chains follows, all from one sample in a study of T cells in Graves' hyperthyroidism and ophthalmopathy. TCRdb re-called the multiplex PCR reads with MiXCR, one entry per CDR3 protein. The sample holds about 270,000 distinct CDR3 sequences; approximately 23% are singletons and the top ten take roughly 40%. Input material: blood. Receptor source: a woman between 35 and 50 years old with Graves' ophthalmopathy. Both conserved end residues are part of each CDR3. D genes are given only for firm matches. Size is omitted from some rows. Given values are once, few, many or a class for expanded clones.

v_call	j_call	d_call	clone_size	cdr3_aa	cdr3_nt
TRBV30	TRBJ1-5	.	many	CAWSADRQMNQPQHF	TGTGCCTGGAGTGCCGACAGGCAGATGAATCAGCCCCAGCATTTT
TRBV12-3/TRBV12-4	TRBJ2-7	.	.	CASSLAHRSEQYF	TGTGCCAGCAGTTTAGCGCACCGTTCCGAGCAGTACTTC
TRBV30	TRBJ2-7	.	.	CAWSFRAMGEQYF	TGTGCCTGGAGTTTCAGGGCTATGGGCGAGCAGTACTTC
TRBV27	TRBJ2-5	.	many	CASSRGGTQYF	TGTGCCAGCAGCCGAGGGGGGACCCAGTACTTC
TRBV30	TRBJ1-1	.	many	CAWSLAGAHTEAFF	TGTGCCTGGAGTTTGGCGGGGGCGCACACTGAAGCTTTCTTT
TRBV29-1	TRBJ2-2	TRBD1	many	CSVQQGALNTGELFF	TGCAGCGTCCAACAGGGGGCCTTAAACACCGGGGAGCTGTTTTTT
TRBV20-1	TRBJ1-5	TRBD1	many	CSASLDRAHSNQPQHF	TGCAGTGCTAGTTTGGACAGGGCCCATAGCAATCAGCCCCAGCATTTT
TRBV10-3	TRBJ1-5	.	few	CATTSWGGLSNQPQHF	TGTGCCACCACGAGCTGGGGGGGTCTGAGCAATCAGCCCCAGCATTTT
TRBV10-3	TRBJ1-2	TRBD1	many	CATEPGTATYGYTF	TGTGCCACGGAGCCCGGGACAGCGACGTATGGCTACACCTTC
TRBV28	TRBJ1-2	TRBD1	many	CASSTGQGLGYTF	TGTGCCAGCAGTACCGGACAGGGACTCGGCTACACCTTC
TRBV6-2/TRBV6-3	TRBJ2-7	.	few	CASSTHRLATYEQYF	TGTGCCAGCAGCACCCACAGGCTAGCCACCTACGAGCAGTACTTC
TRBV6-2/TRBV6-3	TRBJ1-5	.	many	CASSQSPGGFQPQHF	TGTGCCAGCAGCCAGAGCCCGGGGGGATTTCAGCCCCAGCATTTT
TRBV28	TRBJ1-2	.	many	CASSLPGPYGYTF	TGTGCCAGCAGTTTACCGGGTCCTTATGGCTACACCTTC
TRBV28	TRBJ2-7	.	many	CASRNRASPSKEQYF	TGTGCCAGCCGGAACAGGGCCTCCCCATCGAAGGAGCAGTACTTC
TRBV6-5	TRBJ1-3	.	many	CASSPRDLRNTIYF	TGTGCCAGCAGTCCTAGAGACCTGAGAAACACCATATATTTT
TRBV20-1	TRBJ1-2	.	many	CSASSGGDYGYTF	TGCAGTGCTAGTTCCGGGGGCGACTATGGCTACACCTTC
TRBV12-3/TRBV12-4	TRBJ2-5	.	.	CASSFGVSSRGGQETQYF	TGTGCCAGCAGTTTCGGGGTATCGTCTAGGGGGGGCCAAGAGACCCAGTACTTC
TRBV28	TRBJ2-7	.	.	CASSPLGHRYEQYF	TGTGCCAGCAGCCCCCTCGGACACCGCTACGAGCAGTACTTC
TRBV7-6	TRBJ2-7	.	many	CASSSGPIYEQYF	TGTGCCAGCAGCTCGGGACCAATCTACGAGCAGTACTTC
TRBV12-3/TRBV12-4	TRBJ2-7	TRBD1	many	CASSFQGAGEQYF	TGTGCCAGCAGTTTTCAGGGGGCGGGTGAGCAGTACTTC
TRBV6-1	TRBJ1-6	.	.	CASSVTGPNSPVHF	TGTGCCAGCAGTGTAACAGGGCCTAATTCACCCGTCCACTTT
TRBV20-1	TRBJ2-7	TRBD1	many	CSALSNRGSYEQYF	TGCAGTGCTTTATCAAACAGGGGCTCCTACGAGCAGTACTTC
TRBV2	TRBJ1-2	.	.	CASSARDDYGYTF	TGTGCCAGCAGTGCCAGGGACGACTATGGCTACACCTTC
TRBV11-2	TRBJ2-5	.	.	CASSPSAVQGRIQYF	TGTGCCAGCAGCCCCTCAGCGGTCCAGGGAAGAATCCAGTACTTC
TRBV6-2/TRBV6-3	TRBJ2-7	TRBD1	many	CASKRGTASYEQYF	TGTGCCAGCAAGAGGGGGACAGCCTCCTACGAGCAGTACTTC